The 6 T cell receptor beta chains given below trace back to one sample, sequenced in a study of T cell responses to AZD1222 COVID-19 vaccine. TCRdb's copy holds only in-frame clones and misses some; the assay was immunoSEQ multiplex PCR. This sample has 150,000 to 180,000 clones, with 80% to 90% found just once. Material: peripheral blood, obtained after recovery from COVID-19. These TCRs come from an adult who had recovered from COVID-19.

This clone came up a few times. V gene TRBV6-2 or TRBV6-3 combines with J gene TRBJ2-2; TRBD2 matches at 9 bases. The J segment lost 6 bases and the V segment lost 6 bases, leaving 17 bases of the junction unmatched. Germline CDR1 is MNHEY and CDR2 is SVGEGT. CDR3 length: 18 amino acids. CDR3 in amino acids: CASSLENSGSYLAGELFF. The CDR3 DNA is TGTGCCAGCAGCTTAGAAAATAGCGGGAGCTATCTTGCCGGGGAGCTGTTTTTT.

This clone was observed once. The chain uses TRBV19 and TRBJ1-1; D is uncertain. The CDR3 is 16 amino acids. V lost 4 bases to trimming and J lost 7 bases, with 22 bases between them. CDR1 LNHDA and CDR2 SQIVND come from the germline V gene (reference sequence). This CDR3 is CASSRGLKMREGEAFF. DNA for the CDR3: TGTGCCAGTAGTAGGGGTTTGAAGATGCGTGAAGGTGAAGCTTTCTTT.

The V gene is TRBV29-1, the J gene TRBJ2-3, with D perhaps being TRBD1 or TRBD2 (5 bases each). The V end lost 6 bases, the J end lost 2 bases, and 9 bases lay between the germline ends. Per germline, CDR1 SQVTM and CDR2 ANQGSEA. This CDR3 region has 12 residues. CDR3 sequence (DNA): TGCAGCGTGGGGGATCTCACAGATACGCAGTATTTT. Translated: CSVGDLTDTQYF.

The V and J genes are TRBV7-8 and TRBJ1-1; D perhaps matches TRBD1 (5 bases). CDR3 length: 13 amino acids. Germline V CDR1 and CDR2: SGHVS, FQNEAQ. V lost 4 bases, J lost 4 bases, and 10 bases lay in between. CDR3 loop: CASSYIGGTEAFF. CDR3 DNA: TGTGCCAGCAGCTACATTGGGGGCACTGAAGCTTTCTTT.

This clone has just a few counts. CDR3 DNA: TGTGCCAGCAGTCCTCGCTCGGGGGGAAGCACAGATACGCAGTATTTT. Translating it yields CASSPRSGGSTDTQYF. The chain links TRBV27 to TRBJ2-3; 7 bases are a match to TRBD2. Trimming at V came to 5 bases and at J to 0 bases, leaving 8 bases not matched to a gene. Per the germline V gene, CDR1 is MNHEY and CDR2 is SMNVEV (reference sequence). CDR3 size: 16 residues.

The chain joins TRBV6-1 to TRBJ1-6; D ambiguous. Germline V CDR1 and CDR2: MNHNS, SASEGT. This CDR3 region has 12 residues. The V and J ends lost 1 base and 7 bases respectively, with 2 bases between them. The CDR3 nucleotides are TGTGCCAGCAGTGAAGTCAATTCACCCCTCCACTTT. This sequence encodes CASSEVNSPLHF.